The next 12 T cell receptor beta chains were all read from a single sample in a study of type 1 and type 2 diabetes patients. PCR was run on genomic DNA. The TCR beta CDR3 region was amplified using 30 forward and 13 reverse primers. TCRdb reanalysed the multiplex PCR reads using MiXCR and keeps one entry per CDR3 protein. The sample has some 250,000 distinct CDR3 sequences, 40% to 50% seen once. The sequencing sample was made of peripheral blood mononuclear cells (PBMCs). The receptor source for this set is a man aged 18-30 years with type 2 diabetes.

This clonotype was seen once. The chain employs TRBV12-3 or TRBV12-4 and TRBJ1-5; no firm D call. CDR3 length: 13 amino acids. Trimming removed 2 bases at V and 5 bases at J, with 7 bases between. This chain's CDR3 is CASSLFEDQPQHF. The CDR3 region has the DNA TGTGCCAGCAGTTTATTTGAAGATCAGCCCCAGCATTTT.

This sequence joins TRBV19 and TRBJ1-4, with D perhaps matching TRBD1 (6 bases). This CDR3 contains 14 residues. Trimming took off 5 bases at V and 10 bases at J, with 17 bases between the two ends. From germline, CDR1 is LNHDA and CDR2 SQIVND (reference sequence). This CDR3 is CASSSGRGVGKLFF. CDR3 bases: TGTGCCAGTAGTTCCGGCAGGGGCGTCGGAAAACTGTTTTTT.

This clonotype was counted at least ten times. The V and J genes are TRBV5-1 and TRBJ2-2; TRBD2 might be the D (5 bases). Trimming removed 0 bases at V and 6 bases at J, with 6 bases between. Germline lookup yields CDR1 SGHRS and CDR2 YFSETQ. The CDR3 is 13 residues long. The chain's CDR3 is CASSLGGPGELFF. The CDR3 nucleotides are TGCGCCAGCAGCTTGGGAGGGCCCGGGGAGCTGTTTTTT.

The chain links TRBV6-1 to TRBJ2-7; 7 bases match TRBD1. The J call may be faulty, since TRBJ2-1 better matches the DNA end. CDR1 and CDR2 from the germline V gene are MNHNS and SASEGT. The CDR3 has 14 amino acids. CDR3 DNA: TGTGCCAGCACCACCAGGGAGACAGGGATCAAGCAGTTCTTC. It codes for CASTTRETGIKQFF.

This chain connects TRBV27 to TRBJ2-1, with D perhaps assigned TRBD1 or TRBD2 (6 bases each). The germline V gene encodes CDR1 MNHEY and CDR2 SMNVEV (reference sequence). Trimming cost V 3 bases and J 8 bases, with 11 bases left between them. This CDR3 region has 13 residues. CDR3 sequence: CASSFGGHDEQFF. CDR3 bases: TGTGCCAGCAGTTTTGGGGGGCATGATGAGCAGTTCTTC.

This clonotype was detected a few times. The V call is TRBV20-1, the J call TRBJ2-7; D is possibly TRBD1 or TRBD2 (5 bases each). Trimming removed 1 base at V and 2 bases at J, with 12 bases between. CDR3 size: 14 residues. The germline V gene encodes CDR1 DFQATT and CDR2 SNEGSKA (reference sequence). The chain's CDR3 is CSARVSGRAYEQYF. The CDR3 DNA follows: TGCAGTGCTAGAGTTTCGGGACGGGCCTACGAGCAGTACTTC.

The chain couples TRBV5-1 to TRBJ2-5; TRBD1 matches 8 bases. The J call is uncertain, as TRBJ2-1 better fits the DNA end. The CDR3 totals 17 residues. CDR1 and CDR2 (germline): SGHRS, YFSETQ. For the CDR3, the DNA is TGCGCCAGCAGCTACCTAACTCAGGGGGCCGGATACAATGAGCAGTTCTTC. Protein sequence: CASSYLTQGAGYNEQFF.

Here the CDR3 reads CASRDFGRGGAETQYF. The CDR3 DNA reads TGTGCCAGTAGAGATTTCGGCAGGGGAGGGGCAGAGACCCAGTACTTC. The genes are TRBV19 and TRBJ2-5, with D perhaps matching TRBD2 (7 bases). The germline CDR1 and CDR2 sequences are LNHDA and SQIVND (reference sequence). Trimming cost V 6 bases and J 4 bases, with 21 bases left between them. CDR3 size: 16 residues.

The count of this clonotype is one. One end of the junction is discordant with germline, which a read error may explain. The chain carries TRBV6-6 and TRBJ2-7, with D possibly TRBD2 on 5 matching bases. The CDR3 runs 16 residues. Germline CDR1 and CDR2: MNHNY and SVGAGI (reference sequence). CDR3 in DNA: TGTGCCATCAGTTACTCATTCCGGGATCCTACCTACGAGCAGTACTTC. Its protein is CAISYSFRDPTYEQYF.

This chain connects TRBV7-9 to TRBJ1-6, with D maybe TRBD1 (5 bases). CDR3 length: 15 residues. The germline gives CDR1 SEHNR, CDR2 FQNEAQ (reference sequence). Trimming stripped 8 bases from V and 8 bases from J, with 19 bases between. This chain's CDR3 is CASRGEVYRDSPLHF. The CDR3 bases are TGTGCCAGCCGGGGGGAGGTGTATCGGGATTCACCCCTCCACTTT.

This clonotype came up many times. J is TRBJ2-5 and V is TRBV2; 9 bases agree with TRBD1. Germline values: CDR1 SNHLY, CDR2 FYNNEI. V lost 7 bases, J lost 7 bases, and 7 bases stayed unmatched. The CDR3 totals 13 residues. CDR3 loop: CASKGQGEGTQYF. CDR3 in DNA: TGTGCCAGCAAGGGACAGGGTGAGGGGACCCAGTACTTC. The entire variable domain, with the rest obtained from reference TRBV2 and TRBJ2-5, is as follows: EPEVTQTPSHQVTQMGQEVILRCVPISNHLYFYWYRQILGQKVEFLVSFYNNEISEKSEIFDDQFSVERPDGSNFTLKIRSTKLEDSAMYFCASKGQGEGTQYFGPGTRLLVL.

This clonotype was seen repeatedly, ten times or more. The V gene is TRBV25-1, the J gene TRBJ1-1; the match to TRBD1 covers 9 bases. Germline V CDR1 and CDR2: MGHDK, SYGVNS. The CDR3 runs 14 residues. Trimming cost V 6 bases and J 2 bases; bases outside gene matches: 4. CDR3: CASRGQGPNTEAFF. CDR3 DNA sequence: TGTGCCAGCAGGGGACAGGGACCAAACACTGAAGCTTTCTTT. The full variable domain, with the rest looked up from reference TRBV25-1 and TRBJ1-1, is EADIYQTPRYLVIGTGKKITLECSQTMGHDKMYWYQQDPGMELHLIHYSYGVNSTEKGDLSSESTVSRIRTEHFPLTLESARPSHTSQYLCASRGQGPNTEAFFGQGTRLTVV.